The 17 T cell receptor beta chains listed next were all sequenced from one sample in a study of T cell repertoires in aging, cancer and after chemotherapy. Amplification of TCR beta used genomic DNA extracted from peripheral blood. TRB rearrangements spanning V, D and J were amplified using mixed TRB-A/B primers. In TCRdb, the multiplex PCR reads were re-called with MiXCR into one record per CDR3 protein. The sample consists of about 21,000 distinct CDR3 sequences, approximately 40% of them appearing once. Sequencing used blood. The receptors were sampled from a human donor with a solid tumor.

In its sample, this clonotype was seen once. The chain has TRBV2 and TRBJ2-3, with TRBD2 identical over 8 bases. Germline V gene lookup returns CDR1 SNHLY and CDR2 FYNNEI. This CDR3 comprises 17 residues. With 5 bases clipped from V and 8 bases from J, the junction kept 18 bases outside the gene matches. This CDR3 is CASSPPRGGGPTGTQYF. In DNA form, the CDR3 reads TGTGCCAGCAGTCCACCGAGGGGCGGGGGGCCGACGGGTACGCAGTATTTT.

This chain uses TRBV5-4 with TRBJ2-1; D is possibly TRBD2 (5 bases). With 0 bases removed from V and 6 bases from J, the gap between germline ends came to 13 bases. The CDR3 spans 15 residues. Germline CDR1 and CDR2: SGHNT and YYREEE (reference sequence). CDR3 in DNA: TGTGCCAGCAGCTTGGTACGGGGTGCAGGCAATGAGCAGTTCTTC. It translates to CASSLVRGAGNEQFF.

The CDR3: CASSQLAGLSDTQYF. CDR3 sequence (DNA): TGTGCCAGTAGTCAATTAGCGGGGCTCTCAGATACGCAGTATTTT. The chain couples TRBV19 to TRBJ2-3, with TRBD2 identical over 8 bases. Trimming at V came to 5 bases and at J to 4 bases, leaving 8 bases not matched to a gene. The CDR3 spans 15 residues. Germline values: CDR1 LNHDA, CDR2 SQIVND (reference sequence).

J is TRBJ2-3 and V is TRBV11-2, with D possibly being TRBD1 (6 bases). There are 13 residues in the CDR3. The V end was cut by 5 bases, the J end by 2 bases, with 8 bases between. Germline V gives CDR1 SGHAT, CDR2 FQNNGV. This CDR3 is CASSPGDTDTQYF. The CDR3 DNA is TGTGCCAGCAGCCCAGGGGACACAGATACGCAGTATTTT.

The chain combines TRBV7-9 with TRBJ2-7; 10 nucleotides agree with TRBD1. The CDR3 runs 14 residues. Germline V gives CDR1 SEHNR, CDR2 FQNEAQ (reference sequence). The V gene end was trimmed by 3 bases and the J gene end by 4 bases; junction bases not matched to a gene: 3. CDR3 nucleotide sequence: TGTGCCAGCAGCTTCGGACAGGGGGGGTACGAGCAGTACTTC. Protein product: CASSFGQGGYEQYF.

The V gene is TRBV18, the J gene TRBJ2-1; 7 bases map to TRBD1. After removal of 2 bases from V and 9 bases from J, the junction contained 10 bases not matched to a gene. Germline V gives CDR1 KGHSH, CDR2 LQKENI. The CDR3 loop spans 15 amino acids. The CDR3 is CASSPETGALLEQFF. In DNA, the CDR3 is TGTGCCAGCTCACCAGAAACAGGGGCCCTGCTTGAGCAGTTCTTC.

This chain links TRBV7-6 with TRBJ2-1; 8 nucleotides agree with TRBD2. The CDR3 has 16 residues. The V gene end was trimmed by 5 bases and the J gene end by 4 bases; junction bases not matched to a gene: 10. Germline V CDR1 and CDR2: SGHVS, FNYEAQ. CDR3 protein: CASSLGGAGAYNEQFF. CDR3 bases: TGTGCCAGCAGCCTCGGGGGAGCGGGGGCTTACAATGAGCAGTTCTTC.

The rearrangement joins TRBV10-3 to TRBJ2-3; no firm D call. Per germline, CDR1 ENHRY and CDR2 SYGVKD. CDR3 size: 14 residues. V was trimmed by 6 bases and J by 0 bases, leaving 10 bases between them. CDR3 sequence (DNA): TGTGCCATCAGCGTGTTCCTGAGCACAGATACGCAGTATTTT. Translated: CAISVFLSTDTQYF.

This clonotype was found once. The CDR3 is CAISLSPDRGSYNEQFF. CDR3 sequence (DNA): TGTGCCATCAGCCTCTCTCCGGACAGGGGGTCCTACAATGAGCAGTTCTTC. This sequence joins TRBV10-3 and TRBJ2-1, with TRBD1 matching over 10 bases. CDR1 ENHRY and CDR2 SYGVKD come from the germline V gene. V shed 6 bases, J shed 1 base, and the junction held 9 bases outside the gene matches. This CDR3 contains 17 residues.

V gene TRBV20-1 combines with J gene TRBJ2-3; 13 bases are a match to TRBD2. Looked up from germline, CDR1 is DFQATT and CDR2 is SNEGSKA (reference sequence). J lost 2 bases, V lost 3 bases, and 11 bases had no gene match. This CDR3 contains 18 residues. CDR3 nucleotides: TGCAGTGCTAGCCTTCCCGGGGGGACTAGCGGGACCACAGATACGCAGTATTTT. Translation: CSASLPGGTSGTTDTQYF.

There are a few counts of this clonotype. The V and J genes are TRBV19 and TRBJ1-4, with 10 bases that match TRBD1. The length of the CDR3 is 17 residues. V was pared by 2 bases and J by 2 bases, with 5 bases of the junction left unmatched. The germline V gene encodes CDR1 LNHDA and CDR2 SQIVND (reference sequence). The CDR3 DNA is TGTGCCAGTAGTATACCGGGACAGGGGCCTACTAATGAAAAACTGTTTTTT. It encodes CASSIPGQGPTNEKLFF. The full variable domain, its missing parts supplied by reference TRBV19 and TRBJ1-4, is DGGITQSPKYLFRKEGQNVTLSCEQNLNHDAMYWYRQDPGQGLRLIYYSQIVNDFQKGDIAEGYSVSREKKESFPLTVTSAQKNPTAFYLCASSIPGQGPTNEKLFFGSGTQLSVL.

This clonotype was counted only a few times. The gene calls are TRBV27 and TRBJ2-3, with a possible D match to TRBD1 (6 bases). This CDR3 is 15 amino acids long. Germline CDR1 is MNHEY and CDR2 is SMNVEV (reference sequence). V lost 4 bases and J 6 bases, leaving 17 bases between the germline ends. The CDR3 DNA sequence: TGTGCCAGCAGTTATCAGGGGCTTTTGGGGGATACGCAGTATTTT. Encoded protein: CASSYQGLLGDTQYF.

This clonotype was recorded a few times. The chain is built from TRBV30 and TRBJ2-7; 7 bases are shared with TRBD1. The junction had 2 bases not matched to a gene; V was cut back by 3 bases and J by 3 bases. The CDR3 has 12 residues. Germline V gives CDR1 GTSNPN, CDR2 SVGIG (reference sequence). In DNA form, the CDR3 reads TGTGCCTGGAGGAGGGACAGCTACGAGCAGTACTTC. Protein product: CAWRRDSYEQYF.

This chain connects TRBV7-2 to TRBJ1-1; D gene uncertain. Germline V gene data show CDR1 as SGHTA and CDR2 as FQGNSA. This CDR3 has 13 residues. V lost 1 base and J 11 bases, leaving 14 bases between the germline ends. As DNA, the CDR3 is TGTGCCAGCAGCTTAGGGTCGACAAAATGGGCTTTCTTT. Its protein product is CASSLGSTKWAFF. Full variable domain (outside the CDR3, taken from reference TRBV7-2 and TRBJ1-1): GAGVSQSPSNKVTEKGKDVELRCDPISGHTALYWYRQSLGQGLEFLIYFQGNSAPDKSGLPSDRFSAERTGGSVSTLTIQRTQQEDSAVYLCASSLGSTKWAFFGQGTRLTVV.

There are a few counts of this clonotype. The CDR3 DNA is TGTGCCAGCAGCTCCGGACTAGCGGAGGATGGTGAGCAGTTCTTC. This sequence encodes CASSSGLAEDGEQFF. This chain connects TRBV13 to TRBJ2-1, with 10 bases aligning to TRBD2. The germline gives CDR1 PRHDT, CDR2 FYEKMQ (reference sequence). The CDR3 extends over 15 amino acids. The ends lost 4 bases at V and 9 bases at J; junction bases unmatched: 9.

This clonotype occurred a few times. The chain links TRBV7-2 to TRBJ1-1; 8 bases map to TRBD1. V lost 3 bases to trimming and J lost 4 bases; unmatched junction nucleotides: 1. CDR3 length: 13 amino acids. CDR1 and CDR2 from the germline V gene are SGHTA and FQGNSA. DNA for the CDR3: TGTGCCAGCAGCTTGACAGGGGCCACTGAAGCTTTCTTT. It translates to CASSLTGATEAFF.

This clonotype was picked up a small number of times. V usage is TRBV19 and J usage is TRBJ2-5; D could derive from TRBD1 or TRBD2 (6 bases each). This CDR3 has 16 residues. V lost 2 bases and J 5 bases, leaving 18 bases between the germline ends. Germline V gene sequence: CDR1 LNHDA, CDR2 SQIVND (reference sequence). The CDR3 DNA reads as TGTGCCAGTAGTATACTGGTTTCGGGGGCCGGGGAGACCCAGTACTTC. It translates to CASSILVSGAGETQYF.